Listed below are T cell receptor beta chains from one sample, sequenced in a study of blood T cell repertoires in COVID-19. Method: immunoSEQ multiplex PCR; TCRdb's copy keeps in-frame clones and lacks some. This table holds over 150,000 clones, approximately 87% found once. Sequencing used peripheral blood. The receptors come from a man aged 70-80 years with active or convalescent COVID-19. Both conserved end residues are part of each CDR3. The D gene is left open where the match is weak. Size values are once, few and many counts, or a class for expanded clones, and some rows have none.

>NA|few|TRBJ1-1|TRBV11-2
CASSSQGWSTEAFF
TGTGCCAGCAGCTCCCAGGGGTGGAGCACTGAAGCTTTCTTT
>TRBD1|NA|TRBJ1-3|TRBV2
CASTRTGRTGNTIYF
TGTGCCAGCACCCGGACAGGGAGAACTGGAAACACCATATATTTT
>NA|once|TRBJ1-1|TRBV5-6
CASSLIMNTEAFF
TGTGCCAGCAGCTTAATTATGAACACTGAAGCTTTCTTT
>NA|few|TRBJ1-6|TRBV19
CASSQGSPLHF
TGTGCCAGTAGTCAGGGCTCACCCCTCCACTTT
>NA|once|TRBJ1-4|TRBV30
CAWSIGGTRNEKLFF
TGTGCCTGGAGCATCGGTGGGACACGGAATGAAAAACTGTTTTTT
>NA|NA|TRBJ1-6|TRBV9
CASSVAGGVHSPLHF
TGTGCCAGCAGCGTAGCGGGAGGGGTGCATTCACCCCTCCACTTT
>NA|NA|TRBJ1-4|TRBV15
CATSRAFVTSGEKLFF
TGTGCCACCAGCAGAGCTTTTGTCACATCGGGGGAAAAACTGTTTTTT
>TRBD1|once|TRBJ1-1|TRBV5-1
CASSQNRGRMNTEAFF
TGCGCCAGCAGCCAAAACAGGGGGAGAATGAACACTGAAGCTTTCTTT
>NA|NA|TRBJ1-4|TRBV19
CASNDPGLREKLFF
TGTGCCAGTAACGACCCAGGGCTTCGGGAAAAACTGTTTTTT
>TRBD1|NA|TRBJ1-5|TRBV19
CASSMGQGISNQPQHF
TGTGCCAGTAGTATGGGACAGGGGATTAGCAATCAGCCCCAGCATTTT
>NA|NA|TRBJ1-3|TRBV28
CASSSYGQRTSGNTIYF
TGTGCCAGCAGTTCCTACGGACAGAGAACCTCTGGAAACACCATATATTTT
>TRBD1|NA|TRBJ1-2|TRBV29-1
CSVDDRVASPGYTF
TGCAGCGTCGATGACAGGGTAGCTTCCCCGGGCTACACCTTC
>TRBD1|NA|TRBJ1-1|TRBV9
CASSVGQGRWGANTEAFF
TGTGCCAGCAGCGTAGGACAGGGAAGGTGGGGCGCGAACACTGAAGCTTTCTTT
>TRBD1|NA|TRBJ1-2|TRBV23-1
CASSQSSGQGAKHYGYTF
TGCGCCAGCAGTCAATCATCCGGACAGGGGGCGAAGCACTATGGCTACACCTTC
>NA|NA|TRBJ1-1|TRBV3-1/TRBV3-2
CASSKEGLGTEAFF
TGTGCCAGCAGCAAGGAGGGGCTGGGCACTGAAGCTTTCTTT
>NA|once|TRBJ2-1|TRBV12-3/TRBV12-4
CASSRLQGNEQFF
TGTGCCAGCAGTCGACTACAAGGCAATGAGCAGTTCTTC
>NA|NA|TRBJ1-1|TRBV5-1
CASSRTVQNTEAFF
TGCGCCAGCAGCAGGACAGTGCAGAACACTGAAGCTTTCTTT
>NA|NA|TRBJ1-5|TRBV6-2/TRBV6-3
CASSFGSLAGQPQHF
TGTGCCAGCAGTTTTGGTTCTCTAGCCGGTCAGCCCCAGCATTTT
>NA|NA|TRBJ1-3|TRBV12-3/TRBV12-4
CASTRQAGNTIYF
TGTGCCAGCACCCGACAGGCTGGAAACACCATATATTTT
>NA|NA|TRBJ1-5|TRBV19
CASSSVGNQPQHF
TGTGCCAGTAGTTCAGTGGGCAATCAGCCCCAGCATTTT
>NA|NA|TRBJ1-1|TRBV7-2
CASSFGRENTEAFF
TGTGCCAGCAGCTTCGGCAGGGAGAACACTGAAGCTTTCTTT